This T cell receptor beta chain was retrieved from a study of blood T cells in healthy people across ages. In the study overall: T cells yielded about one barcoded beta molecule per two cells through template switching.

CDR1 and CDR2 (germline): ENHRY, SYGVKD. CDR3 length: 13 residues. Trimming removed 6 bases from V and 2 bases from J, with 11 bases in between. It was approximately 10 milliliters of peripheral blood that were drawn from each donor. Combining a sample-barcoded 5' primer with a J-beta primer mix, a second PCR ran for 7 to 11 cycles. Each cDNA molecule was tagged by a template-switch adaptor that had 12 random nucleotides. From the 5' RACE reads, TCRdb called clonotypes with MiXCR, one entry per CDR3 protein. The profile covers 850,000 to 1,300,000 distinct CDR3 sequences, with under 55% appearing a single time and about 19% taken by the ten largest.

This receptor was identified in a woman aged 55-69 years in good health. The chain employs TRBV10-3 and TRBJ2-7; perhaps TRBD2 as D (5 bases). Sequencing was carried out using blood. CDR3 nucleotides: TGTGCCATCAGCATGACTAATACCTACGAGCAGTACTTC. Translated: CAISMTNTYEQYF.